The source of this TCR beta chain is a study of shared clonotypes between healthy human individuals. Assay: immunoSEQ multiplex PCR; the TCRdb copy retains only in-frame clones and omits some. The sample records about 2.3 million clones, over 85% being singletons. CDR1 SGHRS and CDR2 YFSETQ come from the germline V gene. This CDR3 contains 13 residues. J gave up 6 bases and V 4 bases, and 5 bases lay outside the gene matches. The sequencing input was naive CD4+ T cells from PBMCs. Subset reported: CD45RA+ positively selected. The V and J genes are TRBV5-1 and TRBJ2-7; 9 bases are shared with TRBD1. This TCR was sampled from a man between 18 and 29 years old in good health. Some clones in this sample may be carry-over from other donors' samples. CDR3 sequence (DNA): TGCGCCAGCAGCCCTGAGGACAGGGGCGAGCAGTACTTC. This encodes CASSPEDRGEQYF.